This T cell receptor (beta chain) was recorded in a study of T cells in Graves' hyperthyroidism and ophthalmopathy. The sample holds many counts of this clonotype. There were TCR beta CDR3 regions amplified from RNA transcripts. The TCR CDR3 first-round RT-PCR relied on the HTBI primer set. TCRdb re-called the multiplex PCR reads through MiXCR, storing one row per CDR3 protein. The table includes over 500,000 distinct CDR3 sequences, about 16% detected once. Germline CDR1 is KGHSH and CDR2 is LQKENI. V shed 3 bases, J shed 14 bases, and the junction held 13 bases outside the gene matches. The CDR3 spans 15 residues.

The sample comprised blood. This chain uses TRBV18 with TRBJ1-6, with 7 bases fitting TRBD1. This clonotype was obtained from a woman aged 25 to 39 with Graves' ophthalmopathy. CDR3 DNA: TGTGCCAGCTCACCTGGCGGGACAGCTGTGCGAACCCTCCACTTT. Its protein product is CASSPGGTAVRTLHF.